The 11 T cell receptor beta chains given below trace back to one sample, sequenced in a study of blood T cell repertoires in COVID-19. Assay used: immunoSEQ multiplex PCR; TCRdb lists only in-frame clones, some missing. The data contain about 73,000 clones, around 82% of them singletons. Input material: peripheral blood. These receptor sequences come from a human donor in a cohort sampled during active COVID-19.

J is TRBJ1-2 and V is TRBV6-6, with 7 bases identical to TRBD1. The CDR3 runs 14 residues. Germline CDR1 is MNHNY and CDR2 is SVGAGI (reference sequence). The V segment lost 2 bases and the J segment 8 bases; nucleotides outside the gene matches: 8. CDR3 protein: CASSYGTDLGGYTF. CDR3 sequence (DNA): TGTGCCAGCAGTTACGGGACAGATTTAGGCGGCTACACCTTC.

This CDR3 reads CASSIDRNEQFF. CDR3 coding DNA: TGTGCCAGTAGTATAGATCGCAATGAGCAGTTCTTC. The chain carries TRBV19 and TRBJ2-1; no firm D call. This CDR3 region has 12 residues. The V and J ends lost 0 bases and 6 bases respectively, with 3 bases between them. The germline V gene encodes CDR1 LNHDA and CDR2 SQIVND (reference sequence).

This chain links TRBV20-1 with TRBJ2-5; D perhaps matches TRBD2 (7 bases). Germline CDR1 reads DFQATT; CDR2 reads SNEGSKA (reference sequence). The CDR3 has 14 residues. V shed 3 bases and J shed 5 bases, with 16 bases lying between them. The CDR3 protein is CSASLGGVAETQYF. CDR3 DNA sequence: TGCAGTGCTAGTCTAGGGGGGGTCGCGGAGACCCAGTACTTC.

The V call is TRBV28, the J call TRBJ2-6; D uncertain. CDR3 length: 13 amino acids. V shed 3 bases and J shed 4 bases, with 4 bases lying between them. Germline V gene lookup returns CDR1 MDHEN and CDR2 SYDVKM. The CDR3 sequence is CASSFPGANVLTF. DNA of the CDR3: TGTGCCAGCAGTTTTCCAGGGGCCAACGTCCTGACTTTC.

The CDR3 nucleotides are TGTGCCAGCAGCTTACACGGTTCTAGCACAGATACGCAGTATTTT. This codes for CASSLHGSSTDTQYF. V gene TRBV7-3 combines with J gene TRBJ2-3; D not resolved. Between the trimmed V and J ends, which lost 2 bases and 0 bases, there was a span of 9 bases. The CDR3 is 15 amino acids. Germline CDR1 and CDR2: SGHTA and FQGTGA.

V is TRBV9 and J is TRBJ2-2; 8 nucleotides agree with TRBD1. CDR3 length equals 16 residues. The junction had 6 bases not matched to a gene; V was cut back by 0 bases and J by 5 bases. Per germline, CDR1 SGDLS and CDR2 YYNGEE. CDR3 DNA: TGTGCCAGCAGCGTAGTTTCAGGGGGCCGGACCGGGGAGCTGTTTTTT. Amino acids: CASSVVSGGRTGELFF.

This rearrangement joins TRBV9 to TRBJ1-1, with unresolved D. Germline values: CDR1 SGDLS, CDR2 YYNGEE. This CDR3 spans 14 amino acids. V lost 4 bases to trimming and J lost 6 bases, with 16 bases between them. CDR3 amino acids: CASSPDGLLPEAFF. CDR3 nucleotide sequence: TGTGCCAGCAGCCCAGACGGACTACTTCCTGAAGCTTTCTTT.

The V and J genes are TRBV7-2 and TRBJ1-2; the D is unclear. This CDR3 region has 14 residues. The V and J ends lost 6 bases and 8 bases respectively, with 19 bases between them. CDR1 and CDR2 from the germline V gene are SGHTA and FQGNSA. CDR3 loop: CASSIGRRLGGYTF. DNA for the CDR3: TGTGCCAGCAGTATCGGGAGGAGACTTGGGGGCTACACCTTC.

The chain uses TRBV19 and TRBJ2-3; maybe TRBD1 (6 bases). V gave up 3 bases and J gave up 0 bases, with 10 bases separating them. The CDR3 length is 15 residues. Germline values: CDR1 LNHDA, CDR2 SQIVND (reference sequence). The CDR3 spells CASSIGRGSTDTQYF. The CDR3 DNA sequence: TGTGCCAGTAGTATTGGCAGGGGAAGCACAGATACGCAGTATTTT. The variable domain in full, completed from reference TRBV19 and TRBJ2-3, reads DGGITQSPKYLFRKEGQNVTLSCEQNLNHDAMYWYRQDPGQGLRLIYYSQIVNDFQKGDIAEGYSVSREKKESFPLTVTSAQKNPTAFYLCASSIGRGSTDTQYFGPGTRLTVL.

The chain links TRBV19 to TRBJ1-1, with D perhaps TRBD1 (6 bases). V was trimmed by 2 bases and J by 6 bases, leaving 13 bases between them. This CDR3 region has 14 residues. The V gene's germline CDR1 is LNHDA and CDR2 SQIVND (reference sequence). The CDR3 sequence: CASSIRGAGAEAFF. The CDR3 DNA reads as TGTGCCAGTAGTATACGGGGGGCCGGCGCTGAAGCTTTCTTT.

The rearrangement links TRBV5-1 to TRBJ2-2; D unclear. The germline CDR1 and CDR2 sequences are SGHRS and YFSETQ. The CDR3 runs to 15 residues. The V end was cut by 1 base, the J end by 0 bases, with 7 bases between. For the CDR3, the DNA is TGCGCCAGCAGCTTGCGACTTCCGAACACCGGGGAGCTGTTTTTT. As protein: CASSLRLPNTGELFF.